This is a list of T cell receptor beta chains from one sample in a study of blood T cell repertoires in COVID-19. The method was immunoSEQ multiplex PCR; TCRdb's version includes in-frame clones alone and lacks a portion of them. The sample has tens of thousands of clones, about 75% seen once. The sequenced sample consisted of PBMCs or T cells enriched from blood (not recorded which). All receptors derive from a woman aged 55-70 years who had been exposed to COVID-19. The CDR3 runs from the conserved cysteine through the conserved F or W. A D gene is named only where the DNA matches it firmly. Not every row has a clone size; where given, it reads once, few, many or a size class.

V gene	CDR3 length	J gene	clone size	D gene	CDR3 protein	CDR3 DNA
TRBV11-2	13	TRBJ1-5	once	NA	CASSVGGGQPQHF	TGTGCCAGCAGTGTCGGTGGAGGTCAGCCCCAGCATTTT
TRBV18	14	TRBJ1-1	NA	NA	CASSPTGFNTEAFF	TGTGCCAGCTCACCCACAGGCTTTAACACTGAAGCTTTCTTT
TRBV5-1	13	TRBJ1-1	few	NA	CASSFPGEAAAFF	TGCGCCAGCAGCTTCCCAGGGGAAGCGGCAGCTTTCTTT
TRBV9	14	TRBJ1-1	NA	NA	CASSPIQPNTEAFF	TGTGCCAGCAGCCCAATACAGCCGAACACTGAAGCTTTCTTT
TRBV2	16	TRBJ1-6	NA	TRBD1	CASSSLLTGRRSPLHF	TGTGCCAGCAGTAGCCTACTGACAGGGAGACGATCACCCCTCCACTTT
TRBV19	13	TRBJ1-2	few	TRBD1	CASSIVGQGGYTF	TGTGCCAGTAGTATTGTGGGACAGGGAGGCTACACCTTC
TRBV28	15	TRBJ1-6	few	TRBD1	CASRSSTGANSPLHF	TGTGCCAGCAGGTCCAGTACAGGGGCGAATTCACCCCTCCACTTT
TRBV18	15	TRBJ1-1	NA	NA	CASSPLRIGESEAFF	TGTGCCAGCTCACCACTAAGGATAGGGGAAAGTGAAGCTTTCTTT
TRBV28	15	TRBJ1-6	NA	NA	CASSLSQGRNSPLHF	TGTGCCAGCAGTTTGAGCCAGGGTAGGAATTCACCCCTCCACTTT
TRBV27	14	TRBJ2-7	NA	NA	CASSKSRQSYEQYF	TGTGCCAGCAGTAAATCCCGACAGTCTTACGAGCAGTACTTC
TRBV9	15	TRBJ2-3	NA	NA	CASSVALRSTDTQYF	TGTGCCAGCAGCGTAGCCTTGAGGAGCACAGATACGCAGTATTTT
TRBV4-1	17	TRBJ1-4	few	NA	CASSQFLPVAGNEKLFF	TGCGCCAGCAGCCAATTCCTCCCCGTGGCGGGAAATGAAAAACTGTTTTTT
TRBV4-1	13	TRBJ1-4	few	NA	CASSQGWQEKLFF	TGCGCCAGCAGCCAAGGTTGGCAAGAAAAACTGTTTTTT
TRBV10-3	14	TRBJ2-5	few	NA	CAISGLGLQETQYF	TGTGCCATCAGTGGACTAGGACTCCAAGAGACCCAGTACTTC
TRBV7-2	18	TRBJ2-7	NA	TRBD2	CASSFLTSGRVGGYEQYF	TGTGCCAGCAGCTTTCTGACCAGCGGGAGAGTGGGGGGCTACGAGCAGTACTTC
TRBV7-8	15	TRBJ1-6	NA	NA	CASSLQGPTNSPLHF	TGTGCCAGCAGCTTACAGGGGCCGACTAATTCACCCCTCCACTTT
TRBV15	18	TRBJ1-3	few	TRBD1	CATSSLRDRLSSGNTIYF	TGTGCCACCAGCAGTCTCCGGGACAGGTTAAGCTCTGGAAACACCATATATTTT
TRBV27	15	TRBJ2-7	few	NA	CASGNPGDSNYEQYF	TGTGCCAGCGGCAACCCCGGGGACTCGAACTACGAGCAGTACTTC
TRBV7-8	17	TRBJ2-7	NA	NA	CASTLAAWPAASYEQYF	TGTGCCAGCACCCTGGCCGCGTGGCCGGCGGCCTCCTACGAGCAGTACTTC
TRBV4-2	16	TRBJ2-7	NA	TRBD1	CASSRLTGSSNYEQYF	TGTGCCAGCAGCCGTCTGACAGGGTCCTCCAACTACGAGCAGTACTTC
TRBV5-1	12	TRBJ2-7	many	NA	CASSLDGYEQYF	TGCGCCAGCAGCTTGGACGGCTACGAGCAGTACTTC
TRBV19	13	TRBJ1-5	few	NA	CASSAQGLQPQHF	TGTGCCAGTAGTGCGCAGGGTCTCCAGCCCCAGCATTTT
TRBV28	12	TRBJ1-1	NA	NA	CASSFLLNEAFF	TGTGCCAGCAGTTTTTTGCTAAATGAAGCTTTCTTT
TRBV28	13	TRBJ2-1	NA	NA	CASSFPLTNEQFF	TGTGCCAGCAGTTTTCCGCTAACCAATGAGCAGTTCTTC
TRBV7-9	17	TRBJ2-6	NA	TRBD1	CASSLWTGRSGANVLTF	TGTGCCAGCAGCCTGTGGACAGGGAGGTCTGGGGCCAACGTCCTGACTTTC
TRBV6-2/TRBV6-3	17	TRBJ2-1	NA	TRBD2	CASSYSITSGRVDEQFF	TGTGCCAGCAGTTACTCTATTACTAGCGGGAGGGTCGATGAGCAGTTCTTC
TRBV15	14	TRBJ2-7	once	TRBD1	CATSRGTGAYEQYF	TGTGCCACCAGCAGAGGGACAGGGGCCTACGAGCAGTACTTC
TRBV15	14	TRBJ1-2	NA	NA	CATSRTYGDNYFTF	TGTGCCACCAGCAGAACCTACGGGGACAACTACTTCACCTTC
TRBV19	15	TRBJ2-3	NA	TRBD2	CASSPRLAGGNTQYF	TGTGCCAGTAGCCCCCGACTAGCGGGAGGGAACACGCAGTATTTT
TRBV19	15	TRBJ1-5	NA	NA	CASSHDSSLNQPQHF	TGTGCCAGTAGTCATGACAGTTCCTTAAATCAGCCCCAGCATTTT
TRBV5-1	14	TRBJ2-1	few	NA	CASSEDGARNEQFF	TGCGCCAGCAGCGAGGATGGGGCCCGGAATGAGCAGTTCTTC
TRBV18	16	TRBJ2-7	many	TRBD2	CASLKGGTSGDTEQYF	TGTGCCAGCTTAAAAGGAGGGACTAGCGGAGATACCGAGCAGTACTTC
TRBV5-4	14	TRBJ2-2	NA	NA	CASSLARAAGELFF	TGTGCCAGCAGCTTGGCCAGGGCCGCCGGGGAGCTGTTTTTT
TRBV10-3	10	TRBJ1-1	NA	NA	CATSGPEAFF	TGTGCCACCTCTGGGCCCGAAGCTTTCTTT
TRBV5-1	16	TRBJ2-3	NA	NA	CASSLVPGNKADTQYF	TGCGCCAGCAGCTTGGTTCCCGGGAACAAGGCAGATACGCAGTATTTT
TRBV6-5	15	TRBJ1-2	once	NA	CASRTTAAGMRGYTF	TGTGCCAGCAGAACGACAGCCGCAGGAATGCGAGGCTACACCTTC
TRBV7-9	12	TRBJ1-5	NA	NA	CASSLTYQPQHF	TGTGCCAGCAGCTTAACTTATCAGCCCCAGCATTTT
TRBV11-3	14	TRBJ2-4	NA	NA	CASSLVGWRDIQYF	TGTGCCAGCAGCTTAGTAGGCTGGAGGGACATTCAGTACTTC
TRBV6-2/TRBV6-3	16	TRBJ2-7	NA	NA	CASSPTRGAPSYEQYF	TGTGCCAGCAGCCCTACTAGAGGCGCCCCCTCCTACGAGCAGTACTTC
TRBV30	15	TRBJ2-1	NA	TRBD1	CAWSKTGGPYNEQFF	TGTGCCTGGAGTAAGACAGGGGGACCATACAATGAGCAGTTCTTC
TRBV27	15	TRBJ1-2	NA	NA	CASSLDERGRYGYTF	TGTGCCAGCAGTTTAGATGAAAGGGGCCGCTATGGCTACACCTTC
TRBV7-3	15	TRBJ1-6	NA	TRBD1	CASSQDRGNQSPLHF	TGTGCCAGCAGCCAGGACAGGGGTAATCAGTCACCCCTCCACTTT